This T cell receptor beta chain was sequenced in a study of blood T cell repertoires in COVID-19. Study as a whole: The United States, Italy and Spain provided the acute and convalescent COVID-19 samples.

V shed 0 bases and J 6 bases; nucleotides not matched to a gene: 1. Germline CDR1 and CDR2: SGDLS and YYNGEE. This CDR3 contains 15 residues. Authors' processing steps: Quantification of nucleated cells was approximated via reference gene primer amplification. Clones were sequenced by immunoSEQ multiplex PCR, and TCRdb holds only the in-frame ones, with some missing. From that table come the V and J calls and clone size; the DNA was used to work out D and trimming. The sample consists of roughly 150,000 clones, around three quarters of them appearing once. This clone was counted between two and nine times.

Sequencing was done on a sample of peripheral blood. The clonotype comes from a man aged 55 to 70 with acute or convalescent COVID-19. The V and J genes are TRBV9 and TRBJ1-6; 9 bases align to TRBD1. This chain's CDR3 is CASSVEGQGNSPLHF. DNA of the CDR3: TGTGCCAGCAGCGTAGAGGGACAGGGTAATTCACCCCTCCACTTT.